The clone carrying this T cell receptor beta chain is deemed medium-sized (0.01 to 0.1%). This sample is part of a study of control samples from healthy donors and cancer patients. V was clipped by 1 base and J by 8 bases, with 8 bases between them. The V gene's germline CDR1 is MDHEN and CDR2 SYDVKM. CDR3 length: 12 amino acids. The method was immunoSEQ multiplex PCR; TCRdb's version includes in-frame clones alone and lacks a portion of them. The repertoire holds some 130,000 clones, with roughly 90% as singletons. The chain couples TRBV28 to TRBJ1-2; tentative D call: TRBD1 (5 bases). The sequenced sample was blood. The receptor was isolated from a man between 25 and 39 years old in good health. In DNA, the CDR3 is TGTGCCAGCAGTTTATTAGGGGAAGGCTACACCTTC. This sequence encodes CASSLLGEGYTF.